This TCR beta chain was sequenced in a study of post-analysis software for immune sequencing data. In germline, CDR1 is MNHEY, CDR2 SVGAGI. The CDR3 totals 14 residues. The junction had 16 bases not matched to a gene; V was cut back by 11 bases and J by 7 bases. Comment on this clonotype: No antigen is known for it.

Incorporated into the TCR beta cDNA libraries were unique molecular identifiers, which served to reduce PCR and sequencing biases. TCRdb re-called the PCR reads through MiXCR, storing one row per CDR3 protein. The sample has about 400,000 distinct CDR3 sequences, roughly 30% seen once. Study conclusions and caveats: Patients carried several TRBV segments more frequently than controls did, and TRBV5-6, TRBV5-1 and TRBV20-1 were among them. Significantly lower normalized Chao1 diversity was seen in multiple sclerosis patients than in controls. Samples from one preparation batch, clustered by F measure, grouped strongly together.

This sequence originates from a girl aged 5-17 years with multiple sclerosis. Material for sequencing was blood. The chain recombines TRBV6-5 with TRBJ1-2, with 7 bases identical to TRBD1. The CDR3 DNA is TGTGCCGGGAGTTACTCACAGGGGTGGAGTGGCTACACCTTC. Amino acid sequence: CAGSYSQGWSGYTF.